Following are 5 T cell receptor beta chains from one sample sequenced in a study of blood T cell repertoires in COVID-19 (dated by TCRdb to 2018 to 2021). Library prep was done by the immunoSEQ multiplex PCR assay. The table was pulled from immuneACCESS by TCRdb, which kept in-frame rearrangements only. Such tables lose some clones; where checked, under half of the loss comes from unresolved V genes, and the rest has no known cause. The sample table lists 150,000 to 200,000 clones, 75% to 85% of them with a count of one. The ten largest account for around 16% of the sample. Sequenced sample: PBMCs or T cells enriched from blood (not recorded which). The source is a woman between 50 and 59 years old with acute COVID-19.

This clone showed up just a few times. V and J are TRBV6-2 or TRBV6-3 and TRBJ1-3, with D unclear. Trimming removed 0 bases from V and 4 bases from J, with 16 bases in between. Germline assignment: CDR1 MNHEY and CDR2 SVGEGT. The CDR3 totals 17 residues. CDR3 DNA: TGTGCCAGCAGTTACTCTGGCCGGGCGGGAGCCGGAAACACCATATATTTT. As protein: CASSYSGRAGAGNTIYF.

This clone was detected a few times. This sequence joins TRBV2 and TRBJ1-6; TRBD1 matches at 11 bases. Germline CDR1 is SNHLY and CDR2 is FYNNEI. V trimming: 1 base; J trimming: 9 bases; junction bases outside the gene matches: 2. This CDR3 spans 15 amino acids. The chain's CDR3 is CASSEVGQGASPLHF. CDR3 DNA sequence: TGTGCCAGCAGTGAAGTTGGACAGGGGGCTTCACCCCTCCACTTT.

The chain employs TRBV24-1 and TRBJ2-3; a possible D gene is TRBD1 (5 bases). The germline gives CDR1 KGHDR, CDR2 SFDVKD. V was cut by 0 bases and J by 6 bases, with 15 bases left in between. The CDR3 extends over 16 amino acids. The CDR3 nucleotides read TGTGCCACCAGTGATTTGTCCCGGACAACCCCCGATACGCAGTATTTT. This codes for CATSDLSRTTPDTQYF.

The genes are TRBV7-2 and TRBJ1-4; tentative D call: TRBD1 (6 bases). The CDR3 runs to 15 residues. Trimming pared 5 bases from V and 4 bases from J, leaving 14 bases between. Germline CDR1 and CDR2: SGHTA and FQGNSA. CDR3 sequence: CASSPQQGINEKLFF. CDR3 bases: TGTGCCAGCAGCCCACAACAGGGAATTAATGAAAAACTGTTTTTT.

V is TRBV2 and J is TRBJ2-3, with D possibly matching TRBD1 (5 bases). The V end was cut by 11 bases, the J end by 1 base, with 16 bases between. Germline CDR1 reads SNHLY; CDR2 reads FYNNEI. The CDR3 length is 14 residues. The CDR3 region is CAGKQDQGTDTQYF. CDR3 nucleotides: TGTGCCGGCAAACAGGATCAAGGCACAGATACGCAGTATTTT.